This section outlines one T cell receptor beta chain sequence together with its context. Repertoires were generated with immunoSEQ multiplex PCR, while TCRdb's copy carries only in-frame clones and drops some. The sample lists about 55,000 clones, 93% occurring once. The CDR3 consists of 14 residues. V gave up 5 bases and J gave up 7 bases; unmatched junction bases: 11. Germline V gene sequence: CDR1 LNHDA, CDR2 SQIVND (reference sequence). This sample stems from a study of T cell changes during pregnancy in multiple sclerosis. The chain couples TRBV19 to TRBJ2-7; the match to TRBD1 covers 7 bases. The source was CD8+ T cells from peripheral blood mononuclear cells, collected in the second trimester of pregnancy. This sequence originates from a female donor with multiple sclerosis, enrolled in a pregnancy study. CDR3: CASSSTGATLEQYF. CDR3 DNA: TGTGCCAGTAGTTCAACAGGGGCCACATTGGAGCAGTACTTC.